Following are 32 T cell receptor beta chains from one sample sequenced in a study of cytomegalovirus exposure and HLA in healthy donors. PCR employed 60 Vbeta and 13 Jbeta primers. Assay: immunoSEQ multiplex PCR; the TCRdb copy retains only in-frame clones and omits some. The sample carries about 180,000 clones, roughly 84% recorded once. Sequencing input: PBMCs. The receptors originated from a girl aged 2 to 9 in good health and CMV-seropositive.

There are a few counts of this clone. The chain recombines TRBV30 with TRBJ1-1, with 9 bases that match TRBD1. In germline, CDR1 is GTSNPN, CDR2 SVGIG (reference sequence). The CDR3 spans 13 residues. J was trimmed by 4 bases and V by 3 bases; bases with no gene match: 3. CDR3 in DNA: TGTGCCTGGAGAGGACAGGGGATCACTGAAGCTTTCTTT. Its protein is CAWRGQGITEAFF.

The V call is TRBV29-1, the J call TRBJ2-3; 9 bases line up with TRBD1. Germline assignment: CDR1 SQVTM and CDR2 ANQGSEA. V trimming: 2 bases; J trimming: 3 bases; junction bases outside the gene matches: 9. The CDR3 is 16 amino acids. Here the CDR3 DNA reads TGCAGCGTTGAAATAACAGGGGGCTGGGGTACAGATACGCAGTATTTT. Protein product: CSVEITGGWGTDTQYF.

CDR3 coding DNA: TGTGCCAGCAGTCCCGAGCGGACTAGCGGAAAAAGCTCCTACAATGAGCAGTTCTTC. Its protein product is CASSPERTSGKSSYNEQFF. The rearrangement joins TRBV28 to TRBJ2-1, with 10 bases identical to TRBD2. Germline V lookup: CDR1 MDHEN, CDR2 SYDVKM. The CDR3 loop spans 19 amino acids. Germline trimming cut 5 bases from V and 0 bases from J; bases unmatched to any gene: 13.

V is TRBV4-1 and J is TRBJ2-1, with 9 bases that match TRBD2. The CDR3 length is 18 residues. Trimming took 8 bases from V and 0 from J; bases not matched to a gene: 14. Germline assignment: CDR1 MGHRA and CDR2 YSYEKL. DNA of the CDR3: TGCGCCAGCGGACCCGGGACTAGCCCCACCAGCTCCTACAATGAGCAGTTCTTC. Amino acids: CASGPGTSPTSSYNEQFF.

In DNA form, the CDR3 reads TGTGCCAGCAGTCCGTGGACAGGGATCGATGAAAAACTGTTTTTT. Its protein product is CASSPWTGIDEKLFF. V usage is TRBV27 and J usage is TRBJ1-4, with 8 bases matching TRBD1. Trimming at V came to 5 bases and at J to 6 bases, leaving 8 bases not matched to a gene. This CDR3 comprises 15 residues. CDR1 is MNHEY, CDR2 SMNVEV, per germline (reference sequence).

The chain joins TRBV9 to TRBJ2-2; 9 nucleotides match TRBD2. The CDR3 covers 16 residues. Trimming cost V 1 base and J 5 bases; bases outside gene matches: 6. CDR1 and CDR2 (germline): SGDLS, YYNGEE. In DNA form, the CDR3 reads TGTGCCAGCAGCGTAACGACTAGCGGTACAACCGGGGAGCTGTTTTTT. It yields the protein CASSVTTSGTTGELFF.

The CDR3 here is CASTTSGVSTDTQYF. The CDR3 coding sequence is TGTGCCAGTACTACTAGCGGGGTTAGCACAGATACGCAGTATTTT. This chain connects TRBV19 to TRBJ2-3; 10 bases agree with TRBD2. V trimming: 7 bases; J trimming: 0 bases; junction bases outside the gene matches: 4. Germline CDR1 and CDR2: LNHDA and SQIVND (reference sequence). The CDR3 is 15 residues long.

V gene TRBV6-6 combines with J gene TRBJ2-7, with TRBD2 identical over 8 bases. Unmatched junction bases numbered 4, after V lost 3 bases and J lost 0 bases. The length of the CDR3 is 15 residues. Germline V gene lookup returns CDR1 MNHNY and CDR2 SVGAGI (reference sequence). Here the CDR3 reads CASSYIAGSSYEQYF. The CDR3 DNA reads as TGTGCCAGCAGTTATATAGCGGGAAGCTCCTACGAGCAGTACTTC.

This clone was found once. The rearrangement links TRBV5-1 to TRBJ2-5, with TRBD1 matching 7 bases. The DNA end favors TRBJ2-7, so the J call may be wrong. This CDR3 is 15 amino acids long. Germline values: CDR1 SGHRS, CDR2 YFSETQ. This CDR3 reads CASWASTRGPDEQYF. CDR3 sequence (DNA): TGCGCCAGCTGGGCCAGTACGAGGGGGCCCGACGAGCAGTACTTC.

This sequence joins TRBV4-1 and TRBJ2-3; 11 positions agree with TRBD2. Germline V gene data show CDR1 as MGHRA and CDR2 as YSYEKL. The CDR3 runs to 15 residues. Germline trimming cut 4 bases from V and 3 bases from J; bases unmatched to any gene: 3. The CDR3 DNA follows: TGCGCCAGCAGCCCGTCTAGCGGGAGGACAGATACGCAGTATTTT. Encoded protein: CASSPSSGRTDTQYF.

The J gene is TRBJ1-2, the V gene TRBV6-5; D uncertain. This CDR3 contains 12 residues. Between the trimmed V and J ends, which lost 2 bases and 7 bases, there was a span of 8 bases. In germline, CDR1 is MNHEY, CDR2 SVGAGI. CDR3 in amino acids: CASSYAGFGYTF. The DNA of the CDR3 is TGTGCCAGCAGTTACGCCGGTTTTGGCTACACCTTC.

The chain couples TRBV7-9 to TRBJ2-3; TRBD2 matches at 10 bases. V trimming: 5 bases; J trimming: 1 base; junction bases outside the gene matches: 3. Germline lookup yields CDR1 SEHNR and CDR2 FQNEAQ (reference sequence). The CDR3 consists of 15 residues. CDR3 residues: CASSLTSGRTDTQYF. The CDR3, as DNA: TGTGCCAGCAGCCTGACTAGCGGGCGCACAGATACGCAGTATTTT.

This clone was recorded a few times. The V call is TRBV4-1, the J call TRBJ1-1, with 8 bases identical to TRBD1. Germline trimming cut 2 bases from V and 5 bases from J; bases unmatched to any gene: 7. From germline, CDR1 is MGHRA and CDR2 YSYEKL. This CDR3 has 15 residues. Here the CDR3 DNA reads TGCGCCAGCAGCCAACCTTTAAACAGGGGGACTGAAGCTTTCTTT. It specifies CASSQPLNRGTEAFF.

The genes are TRBV7-3 and TRBJ1-5; a weak D match, TRBD1 (5 bases). The V gene lost 3 bases and the J gene lost 4 bases, with 7 bases spanning the gap. The CDR3 loop spans 13 amino acids. Germline V gene data show CDR1 as SGHTA and CDR2 as FQGTGA. CDR3 nucleotides: TGTGCCAGCAGCTTTGGGGGGAATCAGCCCCAGCATTTT. It specifies CASSFGGNQPQHF.

The chain recombines TRBV21-1 with TRBJ1-1; the D call in the table, TRBD1, was not verified against the DNA. TRBV21-1 is a known pseudogene. The length of the CDR3 is 13 residues. In nucleotides, the CDR3 is TGTGCCAGCAGCAAAGCAGACAAGACTGAAGCTTTCTTT. Its translation is CASSKADKTEAFF.

The chain recombines TRBV27 with TRBJ1-4; D unclear. The germline V gene encodes CDR1 MNHEY and CDR2 SMNVEV (reference sequence). CDR3 length: 14 residues. Between the trimmed V and J ends, which lost 3 bases and 5 bases, there was a span of 10 bases. The DNA for the CDR3 is TGTGCCAGCAGTTTCCGGGGATCGAATGAAAAACTGTTTTTT. Protein: CASSFRGSNEKLFF. The full variable domain, its missing parts supplied by reference TRBV27 and TRBJ1-4, is EAQVTQNPRYLITVTGKKLTVTCSQNMNHEYMSWYRQDPGLGLRQIYYSMNVEVTDKGDVPEGYKVSRKEKRNFPLILESPSPNQTSLYFCASSFRGSNEKLFFGSGTQLSVL.

The chain joins TRBV5-1 to TRBJ2-2, with a weak D call TRBD1 (5 bases). This CDR3 region has 14 residues. Germline V gene lookup returns CDR1 SGHRS and CDR2 YFSETQ. Trimming stripped 2 bases from V and 4 bases from J, with 9 bases between. CDR3 sequence reads: CASSFERGTGELFF. Here the CDR3 DNA reads TGCGCCAGCAGCTTTGAAAGGGGCACCGGGGAGCTGTTTTTT.

This clone was detected only a few times. This chain connects TRBV2 to TRBJ2-7; possibly TRBD1 for D (5 bases). CDR1 and CDR2 from the germline V gene are SNHLY and FYNNEI. This CDR3 is 11 amino acids long. Deletions cut 6 bases from V and 7 bases from J, with 10 bases between. The chain's CDR3 is CASRLGREQYF. CDR3 coding DNA: TGTGCCAGCAGATTGGGGCGTGAGCAGTACTTC. The full variable domain, with the rest looked up from reference TRBV2 and TRBJ2-7, is EPEVTQTPSHQVTQMGQEVILRCVPISNHLYFYWYRQILGQKVEFLVSFYNNEISEKSEIFDDQFSVERPDGSNFTLKIRSTKLEDSAMYFCASRLGREQYFGPGTRLTVT.

This clone was counted once. J is TRBJ2-7 and V is TRBV7-8; a possible D gene is TRBD1 (6 bases). Deletions cut 1 base from V and 3 bases from J, with 13 bases between. The CDR3 extends over 15 amino acids. Germline CDR1 is SGHVS and CDR2 is FQNEAQ. The CDR3 DNA reads as TGTGCCAGCAGCTTAGTCGTCAGGGGAGACTACGAGCAGTACTTC. Translation gives CASSLVVRGDYEQYF.

The chain has TRBV30 and TRBJ1-2; 8 positions agree with TRBD1. Germline trimming cut 4 bases from V and 6 bases from J; bases unmatched to any gene: 16. Germline V gives CDR1 GTSNPN, CDR2 SVGIG (reference sequence). The CDR3 covers 16 residues. This CDR3 reads CAWTRGRGLVSDGYTF. Written as DNA, the CDR3 is TGTGCCTGGACCAGGGGCAGGGGGCTAGTAAGTGATGGCTACACCTTC.

The chain links TRBV15 to TRBJ2-7; 12 nucleotides line up with TRBD1. V lost 0 bases, J lost 5 bases, and 5 bases stayed unmatched. The CDR3 runs 16 residues. CDR1 LNHNV and CDR2 YYDKDF come from the germline V gene (reference sequence). The CDR3 spells CATSRDKGQGANEQYF. The CDR3 region has the DNA TGTGCCACCAGCAGAGATAAGGGACAGGGGGCGAACGAGCAGTACTTC.

The rearrangement uses TRBV6-1 and TRBJ2-1, with TRBD2 identical over 8 bases. V was pared by 6 bases and J by 5 bases, with 3 bases of the junction left unmatched. The CDR3 runs 13 residues. Germline CDR1 reads MNHNS; CDR2 reads SASEGT. CDR3 residues: CASRGGRHNEQFF. As DNA, the CDR3 is TGTGCCAGCAGGGGCGGGAGGCACAATGAGCAGTTCTTC.

This chain links TRBV2 with TRBJ2-1; D perhaps matches TRBD2 (6 bases). This CDR3 contains 14 residues. The germline V and J ends were trimmed by 6 bases and 2 bases, with 11 bases remaining between them. Per germline, CDR1 SNHLY and CDR2 FYNNEI. The CDR3 sequence is CASSASDTYNEQFF. CDR3 in DNA: TGTGCCAGCAGCGCTAGCGATACCTACAATGAGCAGTTCTTC.

The rearrangement uses TRBV7-2 and TRBJ2-1, with TRBD2 matching over 7 bases. The CDR3 has 16 residues. The V segment lost 3 bases and the J segment 2 bases; nucleotides outside the gene matches: 7. CDR1 and CDR2 (germline): SGHTA, FQGNSA. The CDR3 here is CASSLLMGGTYNEQFF. The CDR3 DNA reads TGTGCCAGCAGCTTGCTGATGGGGGGGACCTACAATGAGCAGTTCTTC.

The V gene is TRBV9, the J gene TRBJ2-2, with D hard to call. The V gene lost 1 base and the J gene lost 1 base, with 8 bases spanning the gap. This CDR3 spans 15 amino acids. CDR1 and CDR2 (germline): SGDLS, YYNGEE. In nucleotides, the CDR3 is TGTGCCAGCAGCGTAATTTCAGGGAACACCGGGGAGCTGTTTTTT. Its translation: CASSVISGNTGELFF.

V usage is TRBV9 and J usage is TRBJ2-3, with D tentatively TRBD2 (6 bases). The germline gives CDR1 SGDLS, CDR2 YYNGEE. V shed 0 bases and J shed 6 bases, with 11 bases lying between them. The CDR3 is 14 residues long. The CDR3 sequence is CASSVVGRRDTQYF. The CDR3 bases are TGTGCCAGCAGCGTAGTCGGGAGACGGGATACGCAGTATTTT.

J is TRBJ2-7 and V is TRBV12-5, with 9 nucleotides matching TRBD1. The V and J ends lost 0 bases and 3 bases, in that order; junction bases with no gene match: 6. Germline-derived CDR1 and CDR2 are LGHNT and FRNRAP. This CDR3 spans 16 amino acids. The CDR3 spells CASGLVLGQGFYEQYF. Here the CDR3 DNA reads TGTGCTAGTGGTTTGGTACTGGGACAGGGCTTCTACGAGCAGTACTTC.

The chain carries TRBV7-6 and TRBJ1-2; D gene ambiguous. Germline loops: CDR1 SGHVS, CDR2 FNYEAQ. The CDR3 contains 13 residues. Trimming stripped 1 base from V and 5 bases from J, with 8 bases between. In DNA form, the CDR3 reads TGTGCCAGCAGCTTAGACGGTGCTTATGGCTACACCTTC. This sequence encodes CASSLDGAYGYTF.

The chain links TRBV6-5 to TRBJ2-5; D gene unclear. The CDR3 runs to 11 residues. CDR1 MNHEY and CDR2 SVGAGI come from the germline V gene. The V gene lost 2 bases and the J gene lost 5 bases, with 3 bases spanning the gap. In nucleotides, the CDR3 is TGTGCCAGCAGTTACCGGGAGACCCAGTACTTC. Translation: CASSYRETQYF.

The chain joins TRBV5-4 to TRBJ1-2; 7 positions match TRBD1. Unmatched junction bases numbered 9, after V lost 4 bases and J lost 0 bases. This CDR3 has 16 amino acids. CDR1 is SGHNT, CDR2 YYREEE, per germline (reference sequence). The CDR3 sequence: CASSPEPGQTNYGYTF. The CDR3 coding sequence is TGTGCCAGCAGCCCGGAACCGGGACAGACTAACTATGGCTACACCTTC.

The V and J genes are TRBV19 and TRBJ2-7; D possibly corresponds to TRBD2 (7 bases). The CDR3 runs 15 residues. Germline-derived CDR1 and CDR2 are LNHDA and SQIVND (reference sequence). The V and J ends lost 0 bases and 5 bases respectively, with 14 bases between them. The CDR3 DNA reads TGTGCCAGTAGTATAGAAGGGGGGGCTTCTAACGAGCAGTACTTC. Protein product: CASSIEGGASNEQYF.

This chain joins TRBV20-1 and TRBJ1-2, with TRBD1 as a possible D gene (5 bases). Germline-derived CDR1 and CDR2 are DFQATT and SNEGSKA (reference sequence). The V and J ends lost 4 bases and 8 bases respectively, with 11 bases between them. There are 11 residues in the CDR3. The CDR3 here is CSAMSGRGYTF. The CDR3 DNA reads as TGCAGTGCTATGTCAGGGAGGGGCTACACCTTC.